These T cell receptor beta chains were read from a single sample in a study of cytomegalovirus exposure and HLA in healthy donors. Generated by immunoSEQ multiplex PCR, the TCRdb table keeps only in-frame clones and is missing some. The table has about 120,000 clones, about four fifths seen once. The sample consisted of PBMCs. The source of these receptors is a woman aged 25 to 39 in good health and CMV-seronegative. Each CDR3 is given with its conserved first and last residue. The D gene is left open where the match is weak. Clone size is given for some rows only: seen once, a few or many times, or a class if the clone is expanded.

TRBV9,few,-,18,TRBJ2-1,CASSVSQVGDTTYNEQFF,TGTGCCAGCAGCGTTAGTCAGGTCGGCGATACCACCTACAATGAGCAGTTCTTC
TRBV6-5,-,-,16,TRBJ1-5,CASSYGPRDSNQPQHF,TGTGCCAGCAGTTACGGTCCCCGGGATAGCAATCAGCCCCAGCATTTT
TRBV7-2,-,TRBD1,15,TRBJ2-7,CASSLAATGQREQYF,TGTGCCAGCAGCTTAGCAGCGACAGGGCAACGCGAGCAGTACTTC
TRBV4-3,-,-,13,TRBJ2-7,CASSPAGSYEQYF,TGCGCCAGCAGCCCGGCGGGCTCCTACGAGCAGTACTTC
TRBV15,-,-,14,TRBJ1-5,CATSRDIGGQPQHF,TGCGCCACCAGCAGAGATATCGGCGGTCAGCCCCAGCATTTT
TRBV28,-,-,12,TRBJ1-2,CASSLPGEGYTF,TGTGCCAGCAGTCTACCAGGGGAAGGCTACACCTTC
TRBV5-4,-,-,12,TRBJ2-3,CASSQDSNTQYF,TGTGCCAGCAGCCAAGACTCGAATACGCAGTATTTT
TRBV21-1,-,-,14,TRBJ1-2,CASSKFGGDYGYTF,TGTGCCAGCAGCAAGTTTGGAGGGGACTATGGCTACACCTTC
TRBV2,-,-,12,TRBJ1-1,CASFRGANLTFF,TGTGCCAGCTTTCGGGGGGCGAATTTAACTTTCTTT
TRBV2,-,TRBD2,17,TRBJ2-3,CASSKGLAGGPTDTQYF,TGTGCCAGCAGTAAGGGACTAGCGGGAGGGCCAACAGATACGCAGTATTTT
TRBV19,-,TRBD2,18,TRBJ2-2,CASSVQGLAGGPAGELFF,TGTGCCAGTAGTGTTCAGGGACTAGCGGGAGGGCCTGCCGGGGAGCTGTTTTTT
TRBV7-8,-,-,16,TRBJ1-5,CASSLVAGSRNQPQHF,TGTGCCAGCAGCTTAGTGGCAGGGTCTCGCAATCAGCCCCAGCATTTT
TRBV5-1,few,TRBD2,17,TRBJ2-5,CASSLSLAGVGQETQYF,TGCGCCAGCAGCTTGAGTCTAGCGGGAGTCGGGCAAGAGACCCAGTACTTC
TRBV6-1,-,TRBD1,14,TRBJ2-7,CASRRDRGSYEQYF,TGTGCCAGCAGGAGGGACAGGGGATCCTACGAGCAGTACTTC
TRBV5-1,-,-,15,TRBJ2-2,CASSFDRSGTGELFF,TGCGCCAGCAGCTTCGACAGGTCGGGCACCGGGGAGCTGTTTTTT
TRBV6-6,-,-,13,TRBJ1-5,CASTPGSNQPQHF,TGTGCCAGCACCCCCGGGAGCAATCAGCCCCAGCATTTT
TRBV5-3,once,-,10,TRBJ2-6,CARTLGVLTF,TGTGCCAGAACCCTCGGGGTCCTGACTTTC
TRBV7-9,-,-,15,TRBJ1-2,CASRPYGTQDYGYTF,TGTGCCAGCAGACCTTACGGGACACAAGACTATGGCTACACCTTC
TRBV2,few,-,13,TRBJ2-2,CASWQGNTGELFF,TGTGCCAGCTGGCAGGGAAACACCGGGGAGCTGTTTTTT
TRBV7-2,-,TRBD1,15,TRBJ1-3,CASSPTGVTGNTIYF,TGTGCCAGCAGCCCGACAGGGGTCACTGGAAACACCATATATTTT
TRBV27,-,TRBD1,15,TRBJ1-4,CASRGGQGTNEKLFF,TGTGCCAGCAGAGGCGGACAGGGTACGAATGAAAAACTGTTTTTT
TRBV9,once,-,12,TRBJ2-7,CASGGIGGEQYF,TGTGCCAGCGGGGGGATTGGCGGCGAGCAGTACTTC
TRBV9,-,-,13,TRBJ2-7,CAEVGTPSYEQYF,TGTGCAGAGGTGGGGACTCCTTCCTACGAGCAGTACTTC